This TCR beta chain was sequenced for a study of blood T cell repertoires in COVID-19. Study as a whole: Collection of acute and convalescent COVID-19 samples took place in the United States, Italy and Spain.

In the original processing: Reference gene primer amplification gave estimated nucleated cell counts. The method was immunoSEQ multiplex PCR; TCRdb's version includes in-frame clones alone and lacks a portion of them. The D gene and trimming were derived from the DNA, and the V and J assignments and clone size from that table. The sample lists roughly 150,000 clones; 65% to 85% were seen once. The study recruited people aged 18 to 89 years across some 23 US areas. No more than 2 weeks before study entry, exposed participants had met a case of COVID-19. This CDR3 is 15 amino acids long. Germline-derived CDR1 and CDR2 are SGHTA and FQGNSA. V lost 1 base and J 0 bases, leaving 10 bases between the germline ends.

Sequencing was done on a sample of PBMCs or T cells enriched from blood (not recorded which). The sequence was obtained from a man between 65 and 85 years old who had been exposed to COVID-19. The V gene is TRBV7-2, the J gene TRBJ2-7; D not resolved. The CDR3 sequence is CASSLGAASSYEQYF. DNA for the CDR3: TGTGCCAGCAGCTTAGGAGCCGCTAGCTCCTACGAGCAGTACTTC.